These T cell receptor beta chains were read from a single sample in a study of cytomegalovirus exposure and HLA in healthy donors. The data were produced by immunoSEQ multiplex PCR, yet TCRdb's version contains in-frame clones alone and is incomplete. This table holds fewer than 200,000 clones, roughly four fifths found once. Sequenced: PBMCs. These receptors all come from a woman aged 50 to 60 in good health and CMV-seropositive. The CDR3 runs from the conserved cysteine through the conserved F or W. The order of the fields is clone size, J gene, V gene, D gene, CDR3 protein, CDR3 DNA. A D gene is named only where the DNA matches it firmly. Clone sizes are given selectively: once, few, many, or a class where the clone is expanded.

size: -; J: TRBJ2-7; V: TRBV7-8; D: -; CDR3: CASSTEVWDTYSYEQYF; DNA: TGTGCCAGCAGCACGGAGGTCTGGGACACCTACTCCTACGAGCAGTACTTC
size: -; J: TRBJ2-5; V: TRBV5-1; D: TRBD1; CDR3: CASSSGQGQETQYF; DNA: TGCGCCAGCAGCTCGGGACAGGGACAAGAGACCCAGTACTTC
size: -; J: TRBJ1-5; V: TRBV2; D: -; CDR3: CASKAISENQPQHF; DNA: TGTGCCAGCAAGGCCATTAGCGAGAATCAGCCCCAGCATTTT
size: few; J: TRBJ2-1; V: TRBV2; D: -; CDR3: CASSVRDKFF; DNA: TGTGCCAGCAGTGTACGGGATAAGTTCTTC
size: -; J: TRBJ1-1; V: TRBV11-2; D: -; CDR3: CASLSRQNTEAFF; DNA: TGTGCCAGTCTTTCCCGACAGAACACTGAAGCTTTCTTT
size: -; J: TRBJ1-1; V: TRBV7-9; D: TRBD1; CDR3: CASRGEGAGTEAFF; DNA: TGTGCCAGCAGGGGAGAGGGGGCCGGCACTGAAGCTTTCTTT
size: once; J: TRBJ1-6; V: TRBV6-1; D: TRBD1; CDR3: CASSGQGSSPLHF; DNA: TGTGCCAGCAGCGGACAGGGGAGTTCACCCCTCCACTTT
size: -; J: TRBJ2-7; V: TRBV13; D: TRBD1; CDR3: CASSSGQSFGEQYF; DNA: TGTGCCAGCAGCTCGGGACAGTCGTTCGGCGAGCAGTACTTC
size: -; J: TRBJ1-2; V: TRBV5-1; D: TRBD1; CDR3: CASSRDRVYGYTF; DNA: TGCGCCAGCAGCCGGGACAGGGTATATGGCTACACCTTC
size: -; J: TRBJ2-7; V: TRBV11-2; D: -; CDR3: CASSGLSYEQYF; DNA: TGTGCCAGCAGCGGACTTAGCTACGAGCAGTACTTC
size: -; J: TRBJ2-1; V: TRBV19; D: TRBD2; CDR3: CASSHPRGGGQTPYYNEQFF; DNA: TGTGCCAGTAGCCACCCTCGGGGCGGGGGGCAAACCCCGTACTACAATGAGCAGTTCTTC
size: -; J: TRBJ1-4; V: TRBV5-1; D: -; CDR3: CASSSGVGEKLFF; DNA: TGCGCCAGCAGTTCAGGGGTCGGTGAAAAACTGTTTTTT
size: -; J: TRBJ2-3; V: TRBV5-1; D: -; CDR3: CASSLGADTDTQYF; DNA: TGCGCCAGCAGCTTGGGTGCAGACACAGATACGCAGTATTTT
size: few; J: TRBJ2-7; V: TRBV13; D: TRBD1; CDR3: CASSTGEYEQYF; DNA: TGTGCCAGCAGCACAGGGGAGTACGAGCAGTACTTC
size: once; J: TRBJ2-7; V: TRBV9; D: TRBD1; CDR3: CASSRTGVSYEQYF; DNA: TGTGCCAGCAGCAGGACAGGCGTAAGTTACGAGCAGTACTTC
size: -; J: TRBJ1-1; V: TRBV27; D: TRBD1; CDR3: CASRGRTGANTEAFF; DNA: TGTGCCAGCAGGGGGAGGACAGGGGCTAACACTGAAGCTTTCTTT
size: few; J: TRBJ2-1; V: TRBV20-1; D: -; CDR3: CSAPSGIEQFF; DNA: TGCAGTGCCCCGTCGGGGATTGAGCAGTTCTTC
size: -; J: TRBJ2-3; V: TRBV9; D: TRBD2; CDR3: CASSVLAGGADTQYF; DNA: TGTGCCAGCAGCGTCCTAGCGGGGGGGGCAGATACGCAGTATTTT
size: -; J: TRBJ1-5; V: TRBV7-8; D: -; CDR3: CASSLFGSMQPQHF; DNA: TGTGCCAGCAGCTTGTTTGGCAGTATGCAGCCCCAGCATTTT
size: few; J: TRBJ2-7; V: TRBV2; D: TRBD2; CDR3: CASSQGTSGGFEQYF; DNA: TGTGCCAGCAGTCAGGGGACTAGCGGGGGTTTCGAGCAGTACTTC
size: -; J: TRBJ1-5; V: TRBV6-5; D: TRBD1; CDR3: CASRQGAFGPQHF; DNA: TGTGCCAGCAGACAGGGGGCCTTCGGGCCCCAGCATTTT
size: -; J: TRBJ2-5; V: TRBV7-9; D: TRBD1; CDR3: CASSQIVGQIQETQYF; DNA: TGTGCCAGCAGCCAAATAGTGGGACAGATACAAGAGACCCAGTACTTC
size: -; J: TRBJ1-4; V: TRBV21-1; D: -; CDR3: CASSKDREGEKLFF; DNA: TGTGCCAGCAGCAAGGACAGGGAAGGAGAAAAACTGTTTTTT
size: -; J: TRBJ2-1; V: TRBV27; D: TRBD1; CDR3: CASSAPGTVYNEQFF; DNA: TGTGCCAGCAGTGCGCCAGGGACAGTATACAATGAGCAGTTCTTC
size: -; J: TRBJ1-1; V: TRBV18; D: -; CDR3: CASGGYGNTEAFF; DNA: TGTGCCAGCGGAGGGTATGGGAACACTGAAGCTTTCTTT
size: -; J: TRBJ1-3; V: TRBV7-9; D: -; CDR3: CASSLASLHANTIYF; DNA: TGTGCCAGCAGCTTAGCGAGTCTCCACGCGAACACCATATATTTT
size: -; J: TRBJ1-2; V: TRBV15; D: -; CDR3: CATSGAGAYYGYTF; DNA: TGTGCCACCAGCGGCGCAGGGGCCTACTATGGCTACACCTTC
size: few; J: TRBJ2-3; V: TRBV7-9; D: TRBD2; CDR3: CASSSTGLANPDTQYF; DNA: TGTGCCAGCAGCTCGACAGGACTAGCGAACCCAGATACGCAGTATTTT
size: -; J: TRBJ2-2; V: TRBV18; D: -; CDR3: CASSSRQADTGELFF; DNA: TGTGCCAGCTCATCAAGACAGGCCGACACCGGGGAGCTGTTTTTT
size: -; J: TRBJ2-7; V: TRBV14; D: -; CDR3: CASSQVAGYEQYF; DNA: TGTGCCAGCAGCCAAGTTGCAGGCTACGAGCAGTACTTC
size: -; J: TRBJ2-1; V: TRBV7-9; D: -; CDR3: CASSFPTGARGEQFF; DNA: TGTGCCAGCAGCTTCCCGACGGGTGCAAGGGGTGAGCAGTTCTTC
size: once; J: TRBJ1-6; V: TRBV7-2; D: -; CDR3: CASSLLAGDNSPLHF; DNA: TGTGCCAGCAGCTTACTGGCAGGGGATAATTCACCCCTCCACTTT
size: -; J: TRBJ2-7; V: TRBV4-1; D: TRBD1; CDR3: CASSQGVRDRGDEQYF; DNA: TGCGCCAGCAGCCAAGGAGTCCGGGACAGGGGCGACGAGCAGTACTTC
size: -; J: TRBJ1-6; V: TRBV9; D: -; CDR3: CASRGGENSPLHF; DNA: TGTGCCAGCAGGGGGGGTGAGAATTCACCCCTCCACTTT
size: -; J: TRBJ2-7; V: TRBV7-9; D: -; CDR3: CASSLADSSYEQYF; DNA: TGTGCCAGCAGCCTGGCGGACAGCTCCTACGAGCAGTACTTC
size: -; J: TRBJ2-7; V: TRBV6-5; D: -; CDR3: CASSYWQGHLEQYF; DNA: TGTGCCAGCAGTTACTGGCAGGGGCATCTCGAGCAGTACTTC
size: -; J: TRBJ1-2; V: TRBV4-1; D: TRBD1; CDR3: CASSDGGTASNYGYTF; DNA: TGCGCCAGCAGCGACGGAGGGACAGCTTCTAACTATGGCTACACCTTC
size: -; J: TRBJ1-4; V: TRBV5-1; D: TRBD1; CDR3: CASSFGPGTGEPGEKLFF; DNA: TGCGCCAGCAGCTTCGGTCCCGGGACAGGGGAACCGGGGGAAAAACTGTTTTTT
size: -; J: TRBJ1-1; V: TRBV19; D: -; CDR3: CASRLGGSTEAFF; DNA: TGTGCCAGTCGATTGGGCGGGAGCACTGAAGCTTTCTTT
size: -; J: TRBJ1-1; V: TRBV5-1; D: -; CDR3: CASTLWAENTEAFF; DNA: TGCGCCAGCACCCTTTGGGCTGAGAACACTGAAGCTTTCTTT
size: -; J: TRBJ2-2; V: TRBV29-1; D: -; CDR3: CSAHGTKDTGELFF; DNA: TGCAGCGCCCACGGGACAAAAGACACCGGGGAGCTGTTTTTT
size: -; J: TRBJ2-2; V: TRBV11-2; D: TRBD2; CDR3: CASSLVTSGAYTGELFF; DNA: TGTGCCAGCAGCTTAGTGACTAGCGGGGCCTACACCGGGGAGCTGTTTTTT
size: -; J: TRBJ2-7; V: TRBV2; D: TRBD2; CDR3: CASSGLGGGDYEQYF; DNA: TGTGCCAGCAGTGGCCTCGGGGGGGGCGACTACGAGCAGTACTTC
size: -; J: TRBJ2-1; V: TRBV19; D: -; CDR3: CASSRSAVYNEQFF; DNA: TGTGCCAGTAGTAGATCAGCGGTGTACAATGAGCAGTTCTTC
size: -; J: TRBJ2-3; V: TRBV11-2; D: -; CDR3: CASSSTSGRHTDTQYF; DNA: TGTGCCAGCAGCTCTACAAGCGGAAGACACACAGATACGCAGTATTTT
size: -; J: TRBJ1-1; V: TRBV5-1; D: -; CDR3: CASSLDLENTEAFF; DNA: TGCGCCAGCAGCTTGGATTTAGAGAACACTGAAGCTTTCTTT
size: -; J: TRBJ1-2; V: TRBV19; D: TRBD1; CDR3: CAARQGEGYTF; DNA: TGTGCCGCACGACAGGGTGAGGGCTACACCTTC
size: -; J: TRBJ1-5; V: TRBV6-1; D: TRBD1; CDR3: CASSGGLSNQPQHF; DNA: TGTGCCAGCTCAGGGGGCTTGAGCAATCAGCCCCAGCATTTT